The source of this T cell receptor beta chain is a study of cytomegalovirus exposure and HLA in healthy donors. As for the study in general: Of more than 350 genotyped donors, roughly 81% clustered with self-reported Caucasian donors.

The study ran its PCR with 60 Vbeta and 13 Jbeta primers. This table comes from immunoSEQ multiplex PCR, and its TCRdb copy is limited to in-frame clones, with some not included. The table has 95,000 to 150,000 clones, over 60% seen once. Per germline, CDR1 SGHRS and CDR2 YFSETQ. CDR3 length equals 16 residues. V lost 0 bases to trimming and J lost 5 bases; unmatched junction nucleotides: 9. Turning to this clone: The antigen is undetermined.

Study conclusions and caveats: What was likely a sequencing artifact was a cluster of highly shared sequence variants. Accurate prediction of most subjects' HLA-A and HLA-B alleles from TCR beta sequences was reported. Researchers reported that a few CMV-associated chains were confirmed in vitro as CMV antigen-specific.

This chain links TRBV5-1 with TRBJ1-2, with 8 nucleotides matching TRBD1. The sequence was obtained from a woman in her thirties or forties in good health and CMV-seropositive. Sequencing was performed on PBMCs. In DNA, the CDR3 is TGCGCCAGCAGCTTGGCCGGACAGGGCCCGGGGTATGGCTACACCTTC. Translating gives CASSLAGQGPGYGYTF.